The clone carrying this T cell receptor (beta chain) showed up just a few times. The target antigen is unknown. One junction end does not reproduce the germline sequence, and a read error may be involved. What was amplified from RNA transcripts were TCR beta CDR3 regions. RT-PCR in the first round (using the HTBI primer set) targeted the TCR CDR3. Each CDR3 protein is one row after TCRdb ran MiXCR on the multiplex PCR reads. The sample carries 130,000 to 150,000 distinct CDR3 sequences, roughly 23% recorded once. The entry originates in a study of T cells in Graves' hyperthyroidism and ophthalmopathy. Overall study findings and caveats: Blood also contained most expanded thyroid clonotypes above 0.001.

The CDR3 has 15 amino acids. Germline V lookup: CDR1 MNHEY, CDR2 SVGAGI. Newly diagnosed hyperthyroidism, duration under 2 months, in patients aged 18 to 65. The sample, blood from the first hyperthyroidism diagnosis, precedes any ophthalmopathy symptoms. Material for sequencing was blood. This chain uses TRBV6-5 with TRBJ1-5; 10 positions agree with TRBD1. The receptor comes from a woman aged 45-65 years with Graves' hyperthyroidism that later progressed to Graves' ophthalmopathy. This CDR3 reads CAGSYLGQGNQPQHF. CDR3 DNA sequence: TGTGCCGGCAGTTACTTGGGACAGGGGAATCAGCCCCAGCATTTT.